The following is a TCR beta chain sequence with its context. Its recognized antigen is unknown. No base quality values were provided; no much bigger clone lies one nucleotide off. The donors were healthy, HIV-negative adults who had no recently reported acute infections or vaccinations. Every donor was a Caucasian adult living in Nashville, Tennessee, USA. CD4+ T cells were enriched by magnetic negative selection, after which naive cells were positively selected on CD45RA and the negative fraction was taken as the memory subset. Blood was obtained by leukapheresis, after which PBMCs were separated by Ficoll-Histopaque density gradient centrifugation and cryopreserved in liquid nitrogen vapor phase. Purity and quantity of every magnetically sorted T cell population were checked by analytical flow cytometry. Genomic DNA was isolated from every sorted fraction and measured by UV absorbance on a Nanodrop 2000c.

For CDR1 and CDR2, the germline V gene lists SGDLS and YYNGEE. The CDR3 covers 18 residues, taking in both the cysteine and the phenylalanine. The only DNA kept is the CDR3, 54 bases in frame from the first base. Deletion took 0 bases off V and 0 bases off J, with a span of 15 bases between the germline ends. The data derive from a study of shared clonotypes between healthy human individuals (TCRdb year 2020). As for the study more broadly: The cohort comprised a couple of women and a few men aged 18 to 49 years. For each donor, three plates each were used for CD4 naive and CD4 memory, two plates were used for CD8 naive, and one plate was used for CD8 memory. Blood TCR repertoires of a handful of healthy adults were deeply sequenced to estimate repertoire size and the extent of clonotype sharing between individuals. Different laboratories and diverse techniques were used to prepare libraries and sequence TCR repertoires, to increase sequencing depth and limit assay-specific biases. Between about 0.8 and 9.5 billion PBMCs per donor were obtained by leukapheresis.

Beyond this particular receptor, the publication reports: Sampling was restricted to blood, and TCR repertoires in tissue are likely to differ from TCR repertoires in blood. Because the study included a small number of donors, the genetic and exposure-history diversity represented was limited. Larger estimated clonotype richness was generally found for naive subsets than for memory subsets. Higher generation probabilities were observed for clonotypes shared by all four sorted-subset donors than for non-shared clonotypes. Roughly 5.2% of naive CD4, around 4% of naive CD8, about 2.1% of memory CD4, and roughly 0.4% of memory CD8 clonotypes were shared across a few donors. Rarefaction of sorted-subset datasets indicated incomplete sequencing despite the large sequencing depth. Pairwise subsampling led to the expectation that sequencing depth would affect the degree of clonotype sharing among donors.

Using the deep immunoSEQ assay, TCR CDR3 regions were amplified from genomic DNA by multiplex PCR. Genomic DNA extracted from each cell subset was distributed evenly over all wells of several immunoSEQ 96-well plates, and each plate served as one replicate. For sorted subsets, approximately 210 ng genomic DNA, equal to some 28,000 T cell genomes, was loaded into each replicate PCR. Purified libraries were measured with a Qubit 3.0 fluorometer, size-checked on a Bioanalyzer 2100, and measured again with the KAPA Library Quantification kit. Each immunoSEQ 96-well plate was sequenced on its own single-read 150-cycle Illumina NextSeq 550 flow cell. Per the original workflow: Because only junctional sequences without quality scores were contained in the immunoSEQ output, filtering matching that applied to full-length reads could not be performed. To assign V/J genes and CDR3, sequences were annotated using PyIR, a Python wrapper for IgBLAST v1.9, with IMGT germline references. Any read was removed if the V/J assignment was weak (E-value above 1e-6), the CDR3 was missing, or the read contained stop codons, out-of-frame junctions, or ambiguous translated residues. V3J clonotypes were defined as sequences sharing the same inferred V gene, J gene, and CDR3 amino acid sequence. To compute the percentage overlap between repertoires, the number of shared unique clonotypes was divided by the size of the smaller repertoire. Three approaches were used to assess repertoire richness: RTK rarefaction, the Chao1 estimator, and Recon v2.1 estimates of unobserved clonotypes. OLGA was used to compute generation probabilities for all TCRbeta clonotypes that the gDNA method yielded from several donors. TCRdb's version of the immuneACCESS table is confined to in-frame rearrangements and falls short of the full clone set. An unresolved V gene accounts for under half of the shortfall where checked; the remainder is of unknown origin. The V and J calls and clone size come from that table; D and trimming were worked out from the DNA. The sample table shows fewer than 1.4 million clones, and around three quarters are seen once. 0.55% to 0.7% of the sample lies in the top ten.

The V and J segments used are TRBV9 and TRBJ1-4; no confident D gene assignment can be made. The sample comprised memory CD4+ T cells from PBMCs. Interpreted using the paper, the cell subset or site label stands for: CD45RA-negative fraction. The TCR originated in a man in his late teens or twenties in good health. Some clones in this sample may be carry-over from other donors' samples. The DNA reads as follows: TGTGCCAGCAGCGTAGCCCGGGAGAAAGGAGCAACTAATGAAAAACTGTTTTTT. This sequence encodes CASSVAREKGATNEKLFF.